Presented here are 11 T cell receptor beta chains from one specimen sequenced in a study of cytomegalovirus exposure and HLA in healthy donors. Both 60 Vbeta primers and 13 Jbeta primers went into the PCR. The table came from immunoSEQ multiplex PCR; TCRdb's copy has only in-frame clones and leaves some out. In the table there are fewer than 200,000 clones, approximately 80% of which are singletons. Sequencing was done on a sample of PBMCs. The receptors originated from a woman aged 25 to 45 in good health and CMV-seronegative.

This clone has more than one count but fewer than ten. This rearrangement joins TRBV7-6 to TRBJ2-3; tentative D call: TRBD1 (6 bases). V lost 2 bases, J lost 5 bases, and 14 bases lay in between. Germline CDR1 and CDR2: SGHVS and FNYEAQ. There are 15 residues in the CDR3. In DNA, the CDR3 is TGTGCCAGCAGCTTACGCGTGACAGGCAAAGATACGCAGTATTTT. This translates into CASSLRVTGKDTQYF.

Regarding this clone: Since a far larger clone is one base different, this is likely a read error. The sample carries other DNA sequences with the same CDR3. The chain recombines TRBV4-1 with TRBJ2-7; 8 bases match TRBD2. Per germline, CDR1 MGHRA and CDR2 YSYEKL. The CDR3 is 18 residues long. V lost 3 bases to trimming and J lost 4 bases; unmatched junction nucleotides: 17. This chain's CDR3 is CASSHDLYGGGYIYEQYF. The CDR3 coding sequence is TGCGCCAGCAGCCACGATCTTTACGGCGGGGGGTATATTTACGAGCAGTACTTC.

This chain links TRBV19 with TRBJ1-2; 7 bases are a match to TRBD1. CDR3 length: 14 residues. The trim removed 9 bases at V and 5 bases at J, leaving 12 bases unmatched. Looked up from germline, CDR1 is LNHDA and CDR2 is SQIVND (reference sequence). The CDR3 sequence is CASLNDGTEYGYTF. The CDR3 DNA sequence: TGTGCCAGCCTTAACGACGGGACAGAATATGGCTACACCTTC.

The chain recombines TRBV11-2 with TRBJ1-2; tentatively, D is TRBD1 (5 bases). Germline V gives CDR1 SGHAT, CDR2 FQNNGV. The CDR3 extends over 15 amino acids. V lost 1 base and J lost 4, with 13 bases in between. The CDR3 sequence is CASSLGAGPPYGYTF. For the CDR3, the DNA is TGTGCCAGCAGCTTAGGGGCAGGGCCGCCCTATGGCTACACCTTC.

The V and J genes are TRBV5-4 and TRBJ2-3; tentatively, D is TRBD2 (6 bases). Trimming stripped 0 bases from V and 1 base from J, with 9 bases between. The CDR3 covers 15 residues. CDR1 and CDR2 from the germline V gene are SGHNT and YYREEE (reference sequence). CDR3 nucleotides: TGTGCCAGCAGCTTGGGGGCTAGCGGCACAGATACGCAGTATTTT. Its translation is CASSLGASGTDTQYF.

The chain links TRBV28 to TRBJ2-7; D ambiguous. The V and J ends lost 6 bases and 2 bases respectively, with 14 bases between them. The CDR3 has 14 amino acids. The germline V gene has CDR1 MDHEN and CDR2 SYDVKM. The CDR3 nucleotides read TGTGCCAGCAGCCGACTTCTAGGAGCCTACGAGCAGTACTTC. Amino acid sequence: CASSRLLGAYEQYF.

The chain joins TRBV6-5 to TRBJ1-6; TRBD1 aligns across 7 bases. The CDR3 loop spans 15 amino acids. CDR1 is MNHEY, CDR2 SVGAGI, per germline. Trimming at V came to 4 bases and at J to 9 bases, leaving 9 bases not matched to a gene. The CDR3 nucleotides are TGTGCCAGCAGTTCTAGGACAGGACCCGGTTCACCCCTCCACTTT. Amino acids: CASSSRTGPGSPLHF.

Comments on this clone: Sequence at one end of the junction differs from germline and may be a read error. The rearrangement uses TRBV2 and TRBJ1-1; 8 nucleotides align to TRBD1. CDR1 and CDR2 from the germline V gene are SNHLY and FYNNEI. The CDR3 contains 15 residues. In DNA form, the CDR3 reads TGTGCCAGCATTGAAAGACAGGGGAAAAACACTGAAGCTTTCTTT. Translated, it gives CASIERQGKNTEAFF.

V usage is TRBV11-2 and J usage is TRBJ2-3; tentatively, D is TRBD2 (5 bases). Between the trimmed V and J ends, which lost 1 base and 1 base, there was a span of 9 bases. The CDR3 sequence is 15 residues long. CDR1 is SGHAT and CDR2 is FQNNGV in the germline V gene. In nucleotides, the CDR3 is TGTGCCAGCAGCTTAGCCAGTAGCGGCACAGATACGCAGTATTTT. This sequence encodes CASSLASSGTDTQYF.

This chain uses TRBV7-2 with TRBJ2-1, with D tentatively TRBD2 (6 bases). V was pared by 2 bases and J by 9 bases, with 8 bases between. CDR1 and CDR2 (germline): SGHTA, FQGNSA. The CDR3 runs to 12 residues. CDR3 nucleotide sequence: TGTGCCAGCAGCTTAACGGGACTTGAGCAGTTCTTC. This codes for CASSLTGLEQFF. The full variable domain, rest sourced from reference TRBV7-2 and TRBJ2-1, is GAGVSQSPSNKVTEKGKDVELRCDPISGHTALYWYRQSLGQGLEFLIYFQGNSAPDKSGLPSDRFSAERTGGSVSTLTIQRTQQEDSAVYLCASSLTGLEQFFGPGTRLTVL.

The V gene is TRBV18, the J gene TRBJ2-1, with a tentative D call TRBD2 (6 bases). V lost 3 bases to trimming and J lost 7 bases, with 25 bases between them. The CDR3 length is 18 residues. Germline V CDR1 and CDR2: KGHSH, LQKENI. Written as DNA, the CDR3 is TGTGCCAGCTCACCGGCGGGACGGGGATTCGAAAGGGGTAATGAGCAGTTCTTC. It yields the protein CASSPAGRGFERGNEQFF.